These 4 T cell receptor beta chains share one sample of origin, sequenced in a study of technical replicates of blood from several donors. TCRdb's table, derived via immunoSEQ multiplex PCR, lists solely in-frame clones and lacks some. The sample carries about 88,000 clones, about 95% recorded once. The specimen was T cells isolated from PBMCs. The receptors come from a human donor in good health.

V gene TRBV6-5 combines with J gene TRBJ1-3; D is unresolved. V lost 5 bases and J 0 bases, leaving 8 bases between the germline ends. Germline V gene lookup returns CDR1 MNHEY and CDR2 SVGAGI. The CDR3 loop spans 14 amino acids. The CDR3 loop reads CASSRLTSGNTIYF. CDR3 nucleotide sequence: TGTGCCAGCAGTCGACTCACCTCTGGAAACACCATATATTTT.

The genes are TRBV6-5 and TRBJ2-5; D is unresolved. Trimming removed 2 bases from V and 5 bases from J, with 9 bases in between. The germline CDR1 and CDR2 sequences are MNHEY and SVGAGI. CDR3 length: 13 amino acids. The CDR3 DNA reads TGTGCCAGCAGTTACGGTCCGCGGGAGACCCAGTACTTC. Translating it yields CASSYGPRETQYF.

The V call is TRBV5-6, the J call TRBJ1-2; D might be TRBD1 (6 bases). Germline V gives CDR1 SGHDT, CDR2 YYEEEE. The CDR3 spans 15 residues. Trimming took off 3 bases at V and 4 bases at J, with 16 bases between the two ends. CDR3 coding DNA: TGTGCCAGCAGCTCCCTTTCCGACAGGCCCTATGGCTACACCTTC. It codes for CASSSLSDRPYGYTF.

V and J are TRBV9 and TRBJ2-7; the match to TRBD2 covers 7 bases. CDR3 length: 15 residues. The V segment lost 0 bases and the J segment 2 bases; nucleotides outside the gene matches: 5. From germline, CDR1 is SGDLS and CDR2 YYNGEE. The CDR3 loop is CASSVGASGTYEQYF. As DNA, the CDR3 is TGTGCCAGCAGCGTAGGGGCTAGCGGAACCTACGAGCAGTACTTC.